Listed below are T cell receptor beta chains from one sample, sequenced in a study of T cells in Graves' hyperthyroidism and ophthalmopathy. TCRdb processed the multiplex PCR reads anew with MiXCR; each CDR3 protein has one entry. Among hundreds of thousands of distinct CDR3 sequences, over 12% were seen once, and the ten largest hold 4.3%. Sequenced sample: blood. The receptor set was obtained from a woman between 40 and 55 years old with Graves' ophthalmopathy. The CDR3 runs from the conserved cysteine through the conserved F or W. A D gene is named only where the DNA matches it firmly. The size field is filled for only some rows; it gives once, few, many or a size class.

v_call	d_call	clone_size	j_call	cdr3_aa	cdr3_nt
TRBV28	TRBD2	many	TRBJ2-4	CASSSVTLAGDKNIQYF	TGTGCCAGCAGTTCCGTTACACTAGCGGGAGACAAAAACATTCAGTACTTC
TRBV18	NA	many	TRBJ2-5	CASSPAGRVQETQYF	TGTGCCAGCTCACCTGCTGGCAGGGTACAAGAGACCCAGTACTTC
TRBV7-2	NA	many	TRBJ2-7	CASSSRYEQYF	TGTGCCAGCAGCTCCCGCTACGAGCAGTACTTC
TRBV12-3/TRBV12-4	NA	many	TRBJ2-7	CARNPLYEQYF	TGTGCCAGGAACCCCCTCTACGAGCAGTACTTC
TRBV28	NA	many	TRBJ2-7	CASSPTETYEQYF	TGTGCCAGCAGCCCGACAGAAACCTACGAGCAGTACTTC
TRBV20-1	NA	many	TRBJ2-7	CSARDPADLSYEQYF	TGCAGTGCTAGAGATCCCGCAGACCTCTCCTACGAGCAGTACTTC
TRBV19	TRBD2	NA	TRBJ2-7	CASRPRGGRTPYEQYF	TGTGCCAGTAGACCCCGGGGAGGGCGAACCCCCTACGAGCAGTACTTC
TRBV4-1	TRBD1	few	TRBJ2-7	CASSQEGGQNEQYF	TGCGCCAGCAGCCAAGAAGGGGGCCAGAACGAGCAGTACTTC
TRBV10-3	NA	many	TRBJ1-1	CAISKQGNTEAFF	TGTGCCATCAGTAAACAGGGGAACACTGAAGCTTTCTTT
TRBV6-4	TRBD2	many	TRBJ2-2	CASSLGLAGATNTGELFF	TGTGCCAGCAGTCTCGGGCTAGCGGGAGCCACCAACACCGGGGAGCTGTTTTTT
TRBV20-1	TRBD2	few	TRBJ2-2	CSALSGSVTGELFF	TGCAGTGCTCTCAGCGGGAGCGTCACCGGGGAGCTGTTTTTT
TRBV20-1	TRBD1	few	TRBJ1-1	CSARSTSLRDSYLNTEAFF	TGCAGTGCTAGATCAACATCTCTCCGGGACAGCTATCTGAACACTGAAGCTTTCTTT
TRBV6-2/TRBV6-3	NA	NA	TRBJ2-2	CASSYSKLGTGELFF	TGTGCCAGCAGTTACTCGAAGTTGGGCACCGGGGAGCTGTTTTTT
TRBV27	NA	NA	TRBJ1-2	CASSFSPGSYGYTF	TGTGCCAGCAGTTTCAGCCCGGGTTCCTATGGCTACACCTTC
TRBV11-2	NA	NA	TRBJ1-1	CASSLGFWGLGAFF	TGTGCCAGCAGCTTAGGTTTTTGGGGACTTGGGGCTTTCTTT
TRBV6-5	TRBD1	few	TRBJ2-7	CASSYEDRSSYEQYF	TGTGCCAGCAGTTACGAGGACAGGAGCTCCTACGAGCAGTACTTC
TRBV19	NA	many	TRBJ2-2	CASSIRGTGELFF	TGTGCCAGTAGTATCAGGGGCACCGGGGAGCTGTTTTTT
TRBV28	NA	many	TRBJ2-5	CASSFGGMRQEETQYF	TGTGCCAGCAGTTTTGGGGGAATGCGGCAGGAGGAGACCCAGTACTTC
TRBV6-2/TRBV6-3	NA	NA	TRBJ1-1	CASSYAMGTEAFF	TGTGCCAGCAGTTACGCCATGGGCACTGAAGCTTTCTTT
TRBV20-1	NA	many	TRBJ2-5	CSAPGVAFQETQYF	TGCAGTGCTCCGGGGGTCGCTTTTCAAGAGACCCAGTACTTC
TRBV6-5	NA	many	TRBJ2-5	CASSYSAETQYF	TGTGCCAGCAGTTACTCAGCAGAGACCCAGTACTTC
TRBV2	NA	many	TRBJ2-7	CASSDLDRPYEQYF	TGTGCCAGCAGTGACCTGGACAGACCCTACGAGCAGTACTTC
TRBV3-1	NA	few	TRBJ2-2	CASSPAVTAGELFF	TGTGCCAGCAGCCCTGCGGTTACGGCCGGGGAGCTGTTTTTT
TRBV6-2/TRBV6-3	NA	many	TRBJ2-7	CASSYSSAYEQYF	TGTGCCAGCAGTTACTCATCCGCCTACGAGCAGTACTTC
TRBV19	NA	NA	TRBJ2-7	CASSPSSRGWGRQYF	TGTGCCAGTAGCCCTTCGTCTAGAGGTTGGGGTCGGCAGTACTTC
TRBV20-1	NA	many	TRBJ2-5	CSASVALLYQETQYF	TGCAGTGCTAGTGTTGCCCTTCTGTACCAAGAGACCCAGTACTTC
TRBV6-1	TRBD1	few	TRBJ2-7	CASSETGTGGSRQYF	TGTGCCAGCAGTGAAACCGGGACAGGAGGATCGAGGCAGTACTTC
TRBV7-2	TRBD1	NA	TRBJ2-7	CASSLSQGAGYEQYF	TGTGCCAGCAGCTTATCCCAGGGGGCGGGCTACGAGCAGTACTTC
TRBV27	NA	many	TRBJ1-2	CASSQKGSVGYTF	TGTGCCAGCAGCCAAAAAGGTTCAGTTGGCTACACCTTC
TRBV28	TRBD1	NA	TRBJ1-2	CASSRQGWGYTF	TGTGCCAGCAGCCGACAGGGCTGGGGCTACACCTTC
TRBV30	NA	many	TRBJ2-6	CAWSQGTGANVLTF	TGTGCCTGGAGTCAAGGGACTGGGGCCAACGTCCTGACTTTC
TRBV13	NA	many	TRBJ2-5	CASSPGLLETQYF	TGTGCCAGCAGCCCGGGCCTTCTGGAGACCCAGTACTTC
TRBV4-2	TRBD1	NA	TRBJ2-5	CASSLGDSRQEAQYF	TGTGCCAGCAGCCTTGGGGACAGCAGACAAGAGGCCCAGTACTTC
TRBV6-1	TRBD2	many	TRBJ2-7	CASSPAGTLYEQYF	TGTGCCAGCAGCCCAGCGGGAACCCTCTACGAGCAGTACTTC
TRBV19	NA	many	TRBJ1-2	CASHTANYGYTF	TGTGCCAGTCATACAGCCAACTATGGCTACACCTTC
TRBV28	NA	many	TRBJ1-1	CASSLKLLTFF	TGTGCCAGCAGTTTGAAGCTTCTTACTTTCTTT
TRBV15	NA	NA	TRBJ2-7	CATSRGGASREQYF	TGTGCCACCAGCAGAGGCGGCGCTTCGAGAGAGCAGTACTTC
TRBV6-5	TRBD1	many	TRBJ2-2	CASSPGVSGGPAGELFF	TGTGCCAGCAGTCCCGGGGTCTCAGGGGGCCCGGCCGGGGAGCTGTTTTTT
TRBV27	NA	NA	TRBJ1-6	CASSLSQGHNSPLHF	TGTGCCAGCAGTTTATCGCAGGGGCACAATTCACCCCTCCACTTT
TRBV5-1	NA	many	TRBJ1-2	CASSLNAFQGLNGYTF	TGCGCCAGCAGCTTGAATGCGTTCCAGGGGCTCAATGGCTACACCTTC
TRBV6-5	NA	many	TRBJ2-5	CASRTGIQETQYF	TGTGCCAGCAGGACAGGTATCCAAGAGACCCAGTACTTC
TRBV12-3/TRBV12-4	TRBD1	NA	TRBJ2-3	CASSFFTGGADTQYF	TGTGCCAGCAGTTTTTTTACAGGGGGCGCAGATACGCAGTATTTT
TRBV6-4	TRBD1	many	TRBJ1-5	CASSPLWDSYSNQPQHF	TGTGCCAGCAGTCCCCTTTGGGACAGTTATAGCAATCAGCCCCAGCATTTT
TRBV7-8	NA	many	TRBJ2-7	CASSLGTDTYEQYF	TGTGCCAGCAGCCTCGGGACGGACACCTACGAGCAGTACTTC
TRBV15	TRBD2	many	TRBJ2-1	CATSEGLAGARNEQFF	TGTGCCACCAGTGAGGGGCTAGCGGGAGCAAGAAATGAGCAGTTCTTC
TRBV3-1	TRBD1	once	TRBJ1-1	CASSPPLEGGARSTEAFF	TGTGCCAGCAGCCCCCCGCTCGAAGGGGGCGCGAGGTCCACTGAAGCTTTCTTT
TRBV9	NA	NA	TRBJ2-6	CASSVSAGVGGANVLTF	TGTGCCAGCAGCGTTAGCGCAGGGGTAGGTGGGGCCAACGTCCTGACTTTC